These 10 T cell receptor beta chains came from one sample sequenced in a study of primary melanoma T cells and metastatic recurrence. The data were produced by immunoSEQ multiplex PCR, yet TCRdb's version contains in-frame clones alone and is incomplete. The sample has more than 200 clones, about 90% seen once. The sequencing input was melanoma tumor tissue. These receptors were collected from a human donor with melanoma.

This chain connects TRBV28 to TRBJ1-1; 9 nucleotides agree with TRBD1. After removal of 2 bases from V and 7 bases from J, the junction contained 2 bases not matched to a gene. The CDR3 runs to 13 residues. Germline values: CDR1 MDHEN, CDR2 SYDVKM. In nucleotides, the CDR3 is TGTGCCAGCAGTTTAGGGACAGGGATTGAAGCTTTCTTT. As protein: CASSLGTGIEAFF.

The rearrangement uses TRBV19 and TRBJ1-1, with D hard to call. The CDR3 is 15 amino acids. V lost 7 bases and J lost 0, with 15 bases in between. Germline assignment: CDR1 LNHDA and CDR2 SQIVND (reference sequence). The CDR3 DNA reads TGTGCCAGTACCTCCTTGATAGACATGAACACTGAAGCTTTCTTT. This sequence encodes CASTSLIDMNTEAFF.

J is TRBJ2-1 and V is TRBV15; D is possibly TRBD2 (6 bases). Trimming stripped 3 bases from V and 4 bases from J, with 10 bases between. CDR1 and CDR2 from the germline V gene are LNHNV and YYDKDF (reference sequence). This CDR3 has 14 amino acids. The CDR3 DNA reads TGTGCCACCAGCAGCCCGGCGGGGTACAATGAGCAGTTCTTC. Translating it yields CATSSPAGYNEQFF.

The chain combines TRBV23-1 with TRBJ2-6; 7 bases are shared with TRBD1. TRBV23-1 is labeled an ORF, and its function is uncertain. V shed 6 bases, J shed 1 base, and the junction held 6 bases outside the gene matches. The CDR3 is made up of 16 amino acids. DNA of the CDR3: TGCGCCAGCAGCCAAACACAGGGGTCTGGGGCCAACGTCCTGACTTTC. Protein: CASSQTQGSGANVLTF.

The chain uses TRBV11-3 and TRBJ1-2; 7 nucleotides line up with TRBD1. The CDR3 has 14 amino acids. From germline, CDR1 is SGHNT and CDR2 YENEEA. Germline trimming cut 6 bases from V and 7 bases from J; bases unmatched to any gene: 11. The CDR3 DNA reads as TGTGCCAGCAGGACTGACAGGGACTTCTCTGGCTACACCTTC. Its protein product is CASRTDRDFSGYTF.

Notes on this clone: The junction and the germline gene differ at one end; a read error may be behind it. X marks the residue encoded by a base that is unread or ambiguous. This rearrangement joins TRBV7-6 to TRBJ2-7, with 9 bases that match TRBD1. This CDR3 has 14 residues. The germline CDR1 and CDR2 sequences are SGHVS and FNYEAQ. For the CDR3, the DNA is TGTGCCAGCCGCGGGGGACAGGGTTCCTACGAGCAGTAYTTC. Residues: CASRGGQGSYEQXF. The whole CDR3 is CASRGGQGSYEQYF.

The genes are TRBV11-3 and TRBJ1-2; D not certain. Trimming removed 5 bases from V and 4 bases from J, with 23 bases in between. The CDR3 length is 17 residues. Looked up from germline, CDR1 is SGHNT and CDR2 is YENEEA. The DNA of the CDR3 is TGTGCCAGCAGCCGCGGCCTCTATCTCGGAAAGACCTATGGCTACACCTTC. Protein sequence: CASSRGLYLGKTYGYTF.

The rearrangement joins TRBV6-8 to TRBJ2-6; no firm D call. The length of the CDR3 is 19 residues. CDR1 and CDR2 from the germline V gene are MNHGY and SAAAGT. The V end was cut by 5 bases, the J end by 5 bases, with 25 bases between. The CDR3, as DNA: TGTGCCAGCAGTACGAATGCGTGGGTGCTACAAAGTCGGGCCAACGTCCTGACTTTC. Translation: CASSTNAWVLQSRANVLTF.

The chain has TRBV11-3 and TRBJ1-1, with D maybe TRBD1 (5 bases). Germline CDR1 SGHNT, CDR2 YENEEA. The CDR3 is 15 amino acids. V was pared by 5 bases and J by 1 base, with 14 bases between. The CDR3 DNA reads TGTGCCAGCAGCATTGGAGGGGACCCGAACACTGAAGCTTTCTTT. Translation: CASSIGGDPNTEAFF.

The chain is built from TRBV6-8 and TRBJ2-7, with TRBD2 matching 14 bases. J was trimmed by 6 bases and V by 1 base; bases with no gene match: 8. CDR1 is MNHGY, CDR2 SAAAGT, per germline. The CDR3 covers 17 residues. The CDR3 DNA reads as TGTGCCAGCAGTTACTTCGAGACTAGCGGGAGGGCTCGCGAGCAGTACTTC. Its translation is CASSYFETSGRAREQYF.